This T cell receptor (beta chain) was profiled in a study of blood T cell repertoires in COVID-19. Overall study: Spain, Italy and the United States supplied samples that represented acute and convalescent COVID-19.

V lost 7 bases and J 3 bases, leaving 12 bases between the germline ends. CDR1 is SNHLY, CDR2 FYNNEI, per germline. The CDR3 is 14 amino acids. The method was immunoSEQ multiplex PCR; TCRdb's version includes in-frame clones alone and lacks a portion of them. Counted here are some 40,000 clones, approximately 89% occurring once; the ten biggest clones make up roughly a tenth. V is TRBV2 and J is TRBJ1-4; no clear D gene. The clonotype comes from a human donor in a cohort sampled during active COVID-19. Sequencing was done on a sample of peripheral blood. In nucleotides, the CDR3 is TGTGCCAGCATAAAGATGCAGGCTAATGAAAAACTGTTTTTT. Translating it yields CASIKMQANEKLFF.